Listed below are T cell receptor beta chains from one sample, sequenced in a study of blood T cell repertoires in COVID-19. TCRdb's copy holds only in-frame clones and misses some; the assay was immunoSEQ multiplex PCR. The sample carries around 370,000 clones, 90% recorded once. The sequencing input was peripheral blood. These receptors came from a man between 18 and 29 years old with active or convalescent COVID-19. The conserved cysteine and the conserved F or W are not part of the CDR3 here.

v_call cdr3_aa
TRBV25-1 ASSKSTGGAILLF
TRBV15 ATSSYREGLEAF
TRBV2 ASRKTGGTDTQY
TRBV12-5 ATLLGSEAF
TRBV19 ASSLRTYGGNQPQH
TRBV5-6 ASSREHQPQH
TRBV10-3 ATRWGESNEKLF
TRBV5-1 ASTTGSGLIDGYT
TRBV24-1 ATSDSTRQGAHNEQF
TRBV6-5 ASRGRTYEQY
TRBV3-1/TRBV3-2 ASSRSENTEAF
TRBV28 ASSEGTSGSNEQF
TRBV3-1/TRBV3-2 ASSPLRKNTEAF
TRBV27 ASSLAAYSPLH
TRBV2 ASSSGTVNGYT
TRBV5-4 ASSFRTSGSWGTDTQY
TRBV20-1 SASTYDRKYSNQPQH
TRBV5-3 ARSPSGYEDEQF
TRBV27 ASSLGGSRPTKNIQY
TRBV7-3 ASSLVGETQY
TRBV5-1 ASSLQRGQETQY
TRBV19 ASSSGQGIYEQY
TRBV19 ASSIGGANTEAF
TRBV7-3 ASSLSRGNEQF
TRBV6-2/TRBV6-3 ASSPPMGELF
TRBV15 ATSRSSLSYNEQF
TRBV5-5 ASSLEFDRPGNGYT
TRBV9 ASSGMVGGGLADTQY
TRBV5-5 ASSLRLEVEQF
TRBV7-3 ASSPNRGQGAF
TRBV10-3 ASTGGNTEAF
TRBV2 ASMFQRGNSGNQPQH
TRBV4-1 ASSPSGAYEQY
TRBV29-1 SVVDGSIKQY
TRBV5-1 ASSARGHLTDTQY
TRBV11-2 ASSSQGQGASGNYEQY
TRBV4-1 ASSQAPGNQPQH
TRBV21-1 ASSPRDRGPGNTIY
TRBV15 ATSRDRGDTQY
TRBV28 ASSGTGVNYT
TRBV5-1 ASSQTGSSYNSPLH
TRBV7-9 ASTDRHTGELF
TRBV2 ASHEGTPLAGQY
TRBV5-1 ASSVGPVKETQY
TRBV19 ASSMPGNEQF
TRBV10-2 ASSETGMNTEAF
TRBV19 ASSVGQGVQPQH
TRBV7-3 ASSPHAGTVNYGYT
TRBV5-5 ASSTGQFQETQY
TRBV7-8 ASSLRDTYNSPLH
TRBV11-3 ASSRGGESYEQY
TRBV4-1 ASSQITTIPGELF
TRBV5-1 ASRTSGGTDTQY
TRBV14 ASSQGRTKGLAGYEQY